This TCR beta chain was observed in a study of blood T cell repertoires in COVID-19. Only in-frame clones appear in the TCRdb table, and some are missing; sequencing was by immunoSEQ multiplex PCR. The table lists 8,500 or so clones, 80% of them singletons, with less than 8.5% in the top ten. The CDR3 is made up of 16 amino acids. Trimming shortened V by 0 bases and J by 0 bases, and 14 bases separated the two germline ends. Germline CDR1 SQVTM, CDR2 ANQGSEA. Material: peripheral blood. V usage is TRBV29-1 and J usage is TRBJ1-2; no reliable D call. This TCR was sampled from a man aged 65 to 85 with active COVID-19. The CDR3 sequence is CSVEEKQLRANYGYTF. The CDR3 DNA sequence: TGCAGCGTTGAAGAAAAACAGTTAAGAGCTAACTATGGCTACACCTTC.